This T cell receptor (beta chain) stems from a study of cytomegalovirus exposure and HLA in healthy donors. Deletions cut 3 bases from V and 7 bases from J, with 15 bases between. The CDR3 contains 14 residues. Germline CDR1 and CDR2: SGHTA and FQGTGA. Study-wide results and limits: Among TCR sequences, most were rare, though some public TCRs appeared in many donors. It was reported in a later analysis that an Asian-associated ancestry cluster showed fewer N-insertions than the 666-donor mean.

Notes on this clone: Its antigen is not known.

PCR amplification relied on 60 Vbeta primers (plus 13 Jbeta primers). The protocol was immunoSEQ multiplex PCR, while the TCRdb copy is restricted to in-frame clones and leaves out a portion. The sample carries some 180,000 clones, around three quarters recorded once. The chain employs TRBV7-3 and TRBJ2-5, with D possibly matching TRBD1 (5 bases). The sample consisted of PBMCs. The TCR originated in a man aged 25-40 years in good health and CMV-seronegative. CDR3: CASSFGTGYGTQYF. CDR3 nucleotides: TGTGCCAGCAGCTTTGGTACAGGCTATGGGACCCAGTACTTC.